This TCR beta chain originates from a study of cytomegalovirus exposure and HLA in healthy donors. Whole-study findings and limits: The majority of TCR sequences were rare, yet some public TCRs appeared in many donors.

V lost 2 bases to trimming and J lost 10 bases, with 17 bases between them. Germline V gene data show CDR1 as MNHGY and CDR2 as SVAAGI. The CDR3 totals 14 residues. The repertoire was sequenced with immunoSEQ multiplex PCR; TCRdb's copy has only in-frame clones and lacks some. The data contain fewer than 200,000 clones, approximately 81% of them seen just once; the ten biggest clones take up approximately 16%. This clone was seen a few times. What it binds is not known. The specimen sequenced was PBMCs. The chain carries TRBV6-9 and TRBJ1-1, with no clear D. The TCR comes from a man aged 18-30 years in good health and CMV-seropositive. The CDR3 DNA is TGTGCCAGCAGTTATATACAGAGAATCGGTGGAGCTTTCTTT. Its protein product is CASSYIQRIGGAFF.